These T cell receptor beta chains were read from a single sample in a study of blood T cell dynamics during melanoma immunotherapy. TCRdb keeps only in-frame clones here, not all; method: immunoSEQ multiplex PCR. The repertoire holds 10,000 or so clones, approximately 90% seen once, with roughly 32% in the top ten. Material: blood, obtained from a patient treated with checkpoint blockade. The receptors originated from a human donor with melanoma. The CDR3 runs from the conserved cysteine through the conserved F or W. Each record gives: D gene, V gene, clone size, J gene, CDR3 DNA, CDR3 protein. The D gene is left open where the match is weak. Clone size is not always given. Where it is, it says once, few, many or a class for expanded clones.

d_call: NA; v_call: TRBV7-6; clone_size: NA; j_call: TRBJ1-1; cdr3_nt: TGTGCCAGCAGCCAGGGCACTGAAGCTTTCTTT; cdr3_aa: CASSQGTEAFF
d_call: NA; v_call: TRBV19; clone_size: NA; j_call: TRBJ1-5; cdr3_nt: TGTGCCAGTAGTATAGATCCGTGGGACCCGGATCAGCCCCAGCATTTT; cdr3_aa: CASSIDPWDPDQPQHF
d_call: TRBD1; v_call: TRBV11-1; clone_size: NA; j_call: TRBJ1-5; cdr3_nt: TGTGCCAGCAGCTTAGGGACAGGGGGCAATCAGCCCCAGCATTTT; cdr3_aa: CASSLGTGGNQPQHF
d_call: NA; v_call: TRBV5-4; clone_size: NA; j_call: TRBJ1-1; cdr3_nt: TGTGCCAGCAGCTTGTCCCTCACGAGCGAAGCTTTCTTT; cdr3_aa: CASSLSLTSEAFF
d_call: NA; v_call: TRBV1; clone_size: NA; j_call: TRBJ1-2; cdr3_nt: TGCACCAGCAGCCAAGGCTGGGACCCTAACTATGGCTACACCTTC; cdr3_aa: CTSSQGWDPNYGYTF
d_call: TRBD2; v_call: TRBV7-6; clone_size: NA; j_call: TRBJ2-1; cdr3_nt: TGTGCCAGCAGCCCCTGGGGGGGAAGCTCCTACAATGAGCAGTTCTTC; cdr3_aa: CASSPWGGSSYNEQFF
d_call: TRBD1; v_call: TRBV12-5; clone_size: NA; j_call: TRBJ2-7; cdr3_nt: TGTGCTAGTGGTTTGGTACTTGGACAGGACACCTACGAGCAGTACTTC; cdr3_aa: CASGLVLGQDTYEQYF
d_call: NA; v_call: TRBV4-2; clone_size: NA; j_call: TRBJ1-2; cdr3_nt: TGTGCCAGCAGCCTGGTCGGTCTCGGCTATGGCTACACCTTC; cdr3_aa: CASSLVGLGYGYTF
d_call: TRBD1; v_call: TRBV5-4; clone_size: NA; j_call: TRBJ1-4; cdr3_nt: TGTGCCAGCAGCCCGACAGGGGATAATGAAAAACTGTTTTTT; cdr3_aa: CASSPTGDNEKLFF
d_call: NA; v_call: TRBV11-2; clone_size: NA; j_call: TRBJ1-2; cdr3_nt: TGTGCCAGCAGCTTGGGCGGGACGTATGGCTACACCTTC; cdr3_aa: CASSLGGTYGYTF
d_call: TRBD1; v_call: TRBV4-1; clone_size: NA; j_call: TRBJ2-1; cdr3_nt: TGCGCCAGCAGCCAAGGTAGACAGGGGCGCTCCTACAATGAGCAGTTCTTC; cdr3_aa: CASSQGRQGRSYNEQFF
d_call: NA; v_call: TRBV28; clone_size: NA; j_call: TRBJ2-7; cdr3_nt: TGTGCCAGCAAGTCCCGGCTAGTACGCGAGCAGTACTTC; cdr3_aa: CASKSRLVREQYF
d_call: NA; v_call: TRBV28; clone_size: few; j_call: TRBJ1-3; cdr3_nt: TGTGCCAGCAGTTTGCCCCCGGGCGTTGGAAACACCATATATTTT; cdr3_aa: CASSLPPGVGNTIYF
d_call: NA; v_call: TRBV25-1; clone_size: NA; j_call: TRBJ2-2; cdr3_nt: TGTGCCAGCAGCTGGGGGGCGAACACCGGGGAGCTGTTTTTT; cdr3_aa: CASSWGANTGELFF
d_call: TRBD2; v_call: TRBV14; clone_size: NA; j_call: TRBJ2-3; cdr3_nt: TGTGCCAGCAGCCAAGAAACCCAGCGGGGTGCGCGAGATACGCAGTATTTT; cdr3_aa: CASSQETQRGARDTQYF
d_call: NA; v_call: TRBV21-1; clone_size: NA; j_call: TRBJ1-4; cdr3_nt: TGTGCCAGCCCGCAGGGGCCTAATGAAAAACTGTTTTTT; cdr3_aa: CASPQGPNEKLFF